The 17 T cell receptor beta chains below come from one sample, sequenced in a study of type 1 regulatory T cells. TCRdb used MiXCR to reprocess the reads, holding one entry per CDR3 protein. The sample shows about 100,000 distinct CDR3 sequences, roughly 31% of them seen only once. The sample was CD4+ T cells, either the whole sample or a sorted fraction (not recorded which). All receptors derive from a human donor in good health.

This clonotype occurred a few times. The chain is built from TRBV5-1 and TRBJ2-2; the match to TRBD2 covers 9 bases. Germline V gene lookup returns CDR1 SGHRS and CDR2 YFSETQ. The CDR3 sequence is 19 residues long. J gave up 6 bases and V 3 bases, and 18 bases lay outside the gene matches. CDR3 sequence (DNA): TGCGCCAGCAGCTCAAAAGATAATCCGGGACTAGCTAAGCCCGGGGAGCTGTTTTTT. Residues: CASSSKDNPGLAKPGELFF.

This chain links TRBV6-5 with TRBJ2-3; no firm D call. The germline V and J ends were trimmed by 2 bases and 1 base, with 4 bases remaining between them. Germline V gives CDR1 MNHEY, CDR2 SVGAGI. The CDR3 covers 13 residues. The CDR3 protein is CASSYRGTDTQYF. As DNA, the CDR3 is TGTGCCAGCAGTTACAGGGGCACAGATACGCAGTATTTT.

The chain is built from TRBV3-1 and TRBJ2-7; D gene ambiguous. The germline V and J ends were trimmed by 3 bases and 6 bases, with 12 bases remaining between them. The germline gives CDR1 LGHDT, CDR2 YNNKEL (reference sequence). The CDR3 is made up of 13 amino acids. The CDR3 DNA is TGTGCCAGCAGCCAGGTGGCGGACGGCGAGCAGTACTTC. Amino acid sequence: CASSQVADGEQYF.

This chain uses TRBV11-2 with TRBJ2-3; 7 positions agree with TRBD2. Germline trimming cut 0 bases from V and 11 bases from J; bases unmatched to any gene: 2. The CDR3 totals 12 residues. Germline loops: CDR1 SGHAT, CDR2 FQNNGV. This CDR3 is CASSLEGLKQYF. CDR3 sequence (DNA): TGTGCCAGCAGCTTAGAGGGACTAAAGCAGTATTTT.

The chain combines TRBV3-1 with TRBJ2-2; the D is unclear. V was pared by 0 bases and J by 6 bases, with 8 bases between. This CDR3 is 14 amino acids long. Germline lookup yields CDR1 LGHDT and CDR2 YNNKEL (reference sequence). As DNA, the CDR3 is TGTGCCAGCAGCCAAGATATCGGCCCCGGGGAGCTGTTTTTT. It translates to CASSQDIGPGELFF. Based on the CDR3 plus reference TRBV3-1 and TRBJ2-2, the full variable domain is DTAVSQTPKYLVTQMGNDKSIKCEQNLGHDTMYWYKQDSKKFLKIMFSYNNKELIINETVPNRFSPKSPDKAHLNLHINSLELGDSAVYFCASSQDIGPGELFFGEGSRLTVL.

The chain combines TRBV6-1 with TRBJ2-2, with 9 bases lining up with TRBD1. With 8 bases clipped from V and 4 bases from J, the junction kept 2 bases outside the gene matches. The germline CDR1 and CDR2 sequences are MNHNS and SASEGT. The CDR3 consists of 13 residues. CDR3 sequence (DNA): TGTGCCAGCGGACAGGGGTCCACCGGGGAGCTGTTTTTT. It codes for CASGQGSTGELFF.

The CDR3 is CSAEPTGSSTDTQYF. The CDR3 bases are TGCAGTGCCGAACCGACTGGATCTAGCACAGATACGCAGTATTTT. The V and J genes are TRBV20-1 and TRBJ2-3; D unresolved. The CDR3 spans 15 residues. Trimming removed 6 bases at V and 0 bases at J, with 16 bases between. From germline, CDR1 is DFQATT and CDR2 SNEGSKA (reference sequence).

The V and J genes are TRBV6-2 or TRBV6-3 and TRBJ2-2, with TRBD1 identical over 7 bases. V lost 4 bases to trimming and J lost 3 bases; unmatched junction nucleotides: 2. Germline V gene lookup returns CDR1 MNHEY and CDR2 SVGEGT. The CDR3 has 14 amino acids. CDR3 residues: CASSSDRYTGELFF. The CDR3 region has the DNA TGTGCCAGCAGTTCGGACAGGTACACCGGGGAGCTGTTTTTT.

This chain joins TRBV5-4 and TRBJ2-1, with TRBD2 identical over 9 bases. The J segment lost 0 bases and the V segment lost 4 bases, leaving 5 bases of the junction unmatched. There are 16 residues in the CDR3. Per the germline V gene, CDR1 is SGHNT and CDR2 is YYREEE (reference sequence). For the CDR3, the DNA is TGTGCCAGCAGCACCCTTAGCGGGAGCTCCTACAATGAGCAGTTCTTC. Translated, it gives CASSTLSGSSYNEQFF.

The chain joins TRBV7-2 to TRBJ1-6, with 9 bases lining up with TRBD1. The CDR3 sequence is 17 residues long. The junction had 14 bases not matched to a gene; V was cut back by 5 bases and J by 9 bases. Germline CDR1 and CDR2: SGHTA and FQGNSA. DNA of the CDR3: TGTGCCAGCAGCCCGGGACAGGGACTGGCCCGAGGTTCACCCCTCCACTTT. Translation gives CASSPGQGLARGSPLHF. The full variable domain, rest sourced from reference TRBV7-2 and TRBJ1-6, is GAGVSQSPSNKVTEKGKDVELRCDPISGHTALYWYRQSLGQGLEFLIYFQGNSAPDKSGLPSDRFSAERTGGSVSTLTIQRTQQEDSAVYLCASSPGQGLARGSPLHFGNGTRLTVT.

The chain uses TRBV29-1 and TRBJ2-7; tentative D call: TRBD2 (7 bases). The V end was cut by 6 bases, the J end by 0 bases, with 12 bases between. Per the germline V gene, CDR1 is SQVTM and CDR2 is ANQGSEA. This CDR3 spans 13 amino acids. CDR3: CSVWEGGSYEQYF. The CDR3 DNA follows: TGCAGCGTGTGGGAGGGGGGCTCCTACGAGCAGTACTTC.

The rearrangement joins TRBV20-1 to TRBJ2-3; unclear D gene. From germline, CDR1 is DFQATT and CDR2 SNEGSKA (reference sequence). The CDR3 is 11 residues long. V was trimmed by 2 bases and J by 2 bases, leaving 2 bases between them. CDR3 coding DNA: TGCAGTGCTAGATACACAGATACGCAGTATTTT. Protein: CSARYTDTQYF.

This clonotype came up many times. The chain carries TRBV20-1 and TRBJ2-7; no clear D. The CDR3 length is 13 residues. The ends were cut back, 1 base at V and 3 bases at J, with 10 bases in the middle. CDR1 is DFQATT, CDR2 SNEGSKA, per germline (reference sequence). The CDR3 is CSARVPVRYEQYF. The CDR3 DNA reads as TGCAGTGCTAGAGTCCCGGTTCGCTACGAGCAGTACTTC.

This clonotype was seen a single time. V gene TRBV18 combines with J gene TRBJ1-1, with D uncertain. This CDR3 has 12 amino acids. Germline assignment: CDR1 KGHSH and CDR2 LQKENI. V was pared by 2 bases and J by 4 bases, with 5 bases between. In DNA form, the CDR3 reads TGTGCCAGCTCACCAGACTCCACTGAAGCTTTCTTT. This encodes CASSPDSTEAFF.

The chain combines TRBV12-3 or TRBV12-4 with TRBJ2-7, with 9 bases fitting TRBD2. V was clipped by 3 bases and J by 6 bases; unmatched bases: 12. The CDR3 sequence is 16 residues long. The CDR3 coding sequence is TGTGCCAGCAGTTTCCCCTTCATGGGCGGGAGGGGCGAGCAGTACTTC. It encodes CASSFPFMGGRGEQYF.

This chain uses TRBV3-1 with TRBJ2-1, with D perhaps matching TRBD1 (6 bases). The V gene's germline CDR1 is LGHDT and CDR2 YNNKEL (reference sequence). This CDR3 is 15 amino acids long. The V end lost 7 bases, the J end lost 6 bases, and 19 bases lay between the germline ends. CDR3 loop: CASTHQGRAFNEQFF. The CDR3 DNA reads as TGTGCCAGCACCCATCAGGGGAGAGCTTTCAATGAGCAGTTCTTC.

A word on this clonotype: This likely comes from a read error, as the CDR3 has no conserved phenylalanine or tryptophan at its end. The chain is built from TRBV20-1 and TRBJ1-6, with a weak D call TRBD1 (5 bases). Germline V lookup: CDR1 DFQATT, CDR2 SNEGSKA (reference sequence). The V and J ends lost 0 bases and 5 bases respectively, with 14 bases between them. The CDR3 covers 16 residues. The CDR3 DNA is TGCAGTGCTAGAGATGGCCCAGGGAGCAATAATTCACCCCTCCACATT. This sequence encodes CSARDGPGSNNSPLHI.